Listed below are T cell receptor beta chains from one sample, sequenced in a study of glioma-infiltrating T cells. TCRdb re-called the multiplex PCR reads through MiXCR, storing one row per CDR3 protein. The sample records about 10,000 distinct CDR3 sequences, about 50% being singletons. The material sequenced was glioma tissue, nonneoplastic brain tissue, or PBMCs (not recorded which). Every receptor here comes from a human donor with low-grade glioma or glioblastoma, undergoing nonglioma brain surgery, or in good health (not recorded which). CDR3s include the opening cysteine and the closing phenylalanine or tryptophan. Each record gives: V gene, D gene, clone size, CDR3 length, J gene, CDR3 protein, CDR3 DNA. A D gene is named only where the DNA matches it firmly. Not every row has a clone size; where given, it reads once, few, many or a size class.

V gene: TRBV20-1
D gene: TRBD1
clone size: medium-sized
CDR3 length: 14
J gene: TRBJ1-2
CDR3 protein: CSAYRTGTDYGYTF
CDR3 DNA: TGCAGTGCTTACCGGACAGGGACTGACTATGGCTACACCTTC

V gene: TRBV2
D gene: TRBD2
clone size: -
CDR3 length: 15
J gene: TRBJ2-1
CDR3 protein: CVSSGLAGSYNEQFF
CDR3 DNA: TGTGTTAGCAGTGGACTAGCGGGATCATACAATGAGCAGTTCTTC

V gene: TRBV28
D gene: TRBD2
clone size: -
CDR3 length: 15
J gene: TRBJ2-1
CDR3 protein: CAIISGLGAYNEQFF
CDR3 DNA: TGTGCCATTATTTCGGGACTAGGAGCTTACAATGAGCAGTTCTTC

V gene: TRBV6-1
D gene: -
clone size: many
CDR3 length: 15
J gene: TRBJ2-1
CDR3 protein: CASSDGQGDYNEQFF
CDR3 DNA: TGTGCCAGCAGTGACGGCCAGGGCGACTACAATGAGCAGTTCTTC

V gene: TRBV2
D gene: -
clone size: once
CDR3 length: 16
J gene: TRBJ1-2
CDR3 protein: CASSEGEGEEVYGYKF
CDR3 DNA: TGTGCCAGCAGTGAAGGGGAGGGTGAAGAGGTCTATGGCTACAAATTC

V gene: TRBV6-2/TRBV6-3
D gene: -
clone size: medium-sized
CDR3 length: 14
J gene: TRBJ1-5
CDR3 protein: CASSYSTRNQPQHF
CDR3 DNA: TGTGCCAGCAGTTACTCGACGAGGAATCAGCCCCAGCATTTT

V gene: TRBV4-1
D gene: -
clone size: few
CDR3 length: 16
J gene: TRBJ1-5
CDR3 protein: CASSPIVVGSNQPQNF
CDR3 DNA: TGTGCCAGCAGCCCCATAGTGGTGGGCAGCAATCAGCCCCAGAATTTT

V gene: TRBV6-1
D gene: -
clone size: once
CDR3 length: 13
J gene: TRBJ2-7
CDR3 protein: CASRRRGDYEQYF
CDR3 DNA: TGTGCCAGCAGGAGAAGAGGGGACTACGAGCAGTACTTC

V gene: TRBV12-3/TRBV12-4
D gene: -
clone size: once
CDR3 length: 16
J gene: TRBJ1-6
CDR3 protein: CSSSVRYRHASSPLHF
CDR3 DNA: TGCTCCAGCAGCGTCCGTTACCGGCATGCTAGTTCACCCCTCCACTTT

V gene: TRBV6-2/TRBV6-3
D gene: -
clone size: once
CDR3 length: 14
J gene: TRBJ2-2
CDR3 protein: CASSKPRVTGEVFF
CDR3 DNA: TGTGCCAGCAGTAAACCCAGGGTTACCGGGGAGGTGTTTTTT

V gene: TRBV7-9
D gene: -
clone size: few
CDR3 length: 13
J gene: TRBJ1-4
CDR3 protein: CASSLPRYEKPFF
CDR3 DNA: TGTGCCAGCAGCTTACCACGGTACGAAAAACCGTTTTTT

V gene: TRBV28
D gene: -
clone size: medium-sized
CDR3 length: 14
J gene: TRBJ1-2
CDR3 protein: CASSPDRTGGGYTF
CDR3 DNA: TGTGCCAGCAGTCCCGATCGGACCGGAGGGGGCTACACCTTC

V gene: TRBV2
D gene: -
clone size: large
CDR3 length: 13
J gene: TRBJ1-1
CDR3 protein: CASRRLQNTEAFF
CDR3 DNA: TGTGCCAGCAGGCGACTCCAGAACACTGAAGCTTTCTTT

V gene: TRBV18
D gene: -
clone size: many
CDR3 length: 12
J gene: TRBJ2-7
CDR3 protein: CASGGSSYEQYF
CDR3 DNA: TGTGCCAGCGGGGGCTCGTCCTACGAGCAGTACTTC

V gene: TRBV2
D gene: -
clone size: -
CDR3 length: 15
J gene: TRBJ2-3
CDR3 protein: CASSIGVTSTDTQYF
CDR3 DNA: TGTGCCAGCAGTATAGGGGTAACGAGCACAGATACGCAGTATTTT

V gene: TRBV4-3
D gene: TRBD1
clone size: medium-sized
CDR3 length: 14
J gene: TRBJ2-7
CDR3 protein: CASSQGGQGREQYF
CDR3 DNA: TGCGCCAGCAGCCAGGGGGGACAGGGAAGGGAGCAGTACTTC

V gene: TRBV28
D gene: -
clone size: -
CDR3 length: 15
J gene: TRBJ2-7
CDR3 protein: CASSIMPSTKYEQYF
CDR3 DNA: TGTGCCAGCAGCATTATGCCCTCGACAAAGTACGAGCAGTACTTC

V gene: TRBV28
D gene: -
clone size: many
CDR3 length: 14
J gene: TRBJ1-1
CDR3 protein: CASRPGIMSTEAFF
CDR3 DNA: TGTGCCAGCAGGCCCGGGATCATGAGCACTGAAGCTTTCTTT

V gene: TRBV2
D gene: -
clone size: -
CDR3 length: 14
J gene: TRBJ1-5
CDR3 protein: CASNEGPGGQPQHF
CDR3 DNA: TGTGCCAGCAATGAAGGCCCGGGTGGGCAGCCCCAGCATTTT

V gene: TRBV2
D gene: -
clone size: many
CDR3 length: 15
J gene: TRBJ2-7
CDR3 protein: CASDERGDGSYEQYF
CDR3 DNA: TGTGCCAGCGACGAGAGGGGGGACGGGTCCTACGAGCAGTACTTC

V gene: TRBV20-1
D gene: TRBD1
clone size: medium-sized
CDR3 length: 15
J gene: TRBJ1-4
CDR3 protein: CSARTGGADNEKLFF
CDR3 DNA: TGCAGTGCAAGAACAGGGGGCGCAGATAATGAAAAACTGTTTTTT

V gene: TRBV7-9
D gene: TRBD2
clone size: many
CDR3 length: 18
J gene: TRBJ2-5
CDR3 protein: CASSLAASGTQPGETQYF
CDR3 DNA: TGTGCCAGCAGCTTAGCGGCCAGCGGGACCCAACCGGGGGAGACCCAGTACTTC

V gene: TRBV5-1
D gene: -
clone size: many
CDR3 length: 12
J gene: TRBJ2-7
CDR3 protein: CASSWSGYEQYF
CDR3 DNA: TGCGCCAGCAGCTGGTCGGGTTACGAGCAGTACTTC

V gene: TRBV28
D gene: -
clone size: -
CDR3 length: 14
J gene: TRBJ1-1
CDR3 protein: CASRPFGGVTEAFF
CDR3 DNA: TGTGCCTCGCGACCCTTCGGGGGGGTCACTGAAGCTTTCTTT

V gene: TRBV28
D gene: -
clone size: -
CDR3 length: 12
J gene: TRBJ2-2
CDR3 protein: CASSPGTGELFF
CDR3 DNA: TGTGCCAGCAGCCCAGGCACCGGGGAGCTGTTTTTT

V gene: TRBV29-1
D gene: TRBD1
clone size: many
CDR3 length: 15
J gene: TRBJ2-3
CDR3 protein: CSVDSRDRGQDTQYF
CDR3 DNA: TGCAGCGTTGATTCCCGGGACAGGGGGCAAGATACGCAGTATTTT

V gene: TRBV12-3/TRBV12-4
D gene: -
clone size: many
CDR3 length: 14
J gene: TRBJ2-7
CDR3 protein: CASSLAGNSYEQYF
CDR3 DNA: TGTGCCAGCAGTTTAGCGGGTAACTCCTACGAGCAGTACTTC

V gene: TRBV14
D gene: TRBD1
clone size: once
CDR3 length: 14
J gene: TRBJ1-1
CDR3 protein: CASSDRQGNTEAFF
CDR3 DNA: TGTGCCAGCAGCGACCGACAGGGAAACACTGAAGCTTTCTTT

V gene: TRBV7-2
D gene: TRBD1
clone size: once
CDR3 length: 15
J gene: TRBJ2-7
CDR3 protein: CARSPGQMSSYEQYF
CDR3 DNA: TGTGCCCGCAGCCCGGGACAGATGAGCTCATACGAGCAGTACTTC

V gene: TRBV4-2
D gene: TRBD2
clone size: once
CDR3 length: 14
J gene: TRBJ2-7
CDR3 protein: CASSPLAGEREQYF
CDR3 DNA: TGTGCCAGCAGCCCACTAGCGGGAGAGCGGGAGCAGTACTTC

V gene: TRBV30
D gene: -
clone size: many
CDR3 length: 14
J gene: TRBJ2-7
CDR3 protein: CAWKSDRGNYEQYF
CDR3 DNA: TGTGCCTGGAAGTCAGACAGAGGAAACTACGAGCAGTACTTC

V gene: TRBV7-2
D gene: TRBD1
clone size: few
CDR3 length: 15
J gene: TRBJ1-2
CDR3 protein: CALSISGTGTSGYTF
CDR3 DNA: TGTGCCCTCAGCATCTCCGGGACAGGGACATCTGGCTACACCTTC

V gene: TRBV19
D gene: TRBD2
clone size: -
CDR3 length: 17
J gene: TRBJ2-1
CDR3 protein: CASSDRSSGSRGGDQFF
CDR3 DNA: TGTGCCAGTAGTGATCGTAGTAGCGGGAGCAGGGGAGGTGATCAGTTCTTC